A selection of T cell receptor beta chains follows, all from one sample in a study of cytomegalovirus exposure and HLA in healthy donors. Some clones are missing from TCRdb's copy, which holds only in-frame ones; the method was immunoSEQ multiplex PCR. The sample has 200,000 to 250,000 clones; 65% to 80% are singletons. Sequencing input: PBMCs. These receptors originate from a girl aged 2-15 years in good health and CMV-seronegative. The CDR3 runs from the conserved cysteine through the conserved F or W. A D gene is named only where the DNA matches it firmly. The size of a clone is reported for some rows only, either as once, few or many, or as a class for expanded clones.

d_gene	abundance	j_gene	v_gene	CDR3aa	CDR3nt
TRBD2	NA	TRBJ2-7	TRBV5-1	CASSLLAGAHEQYF	TGCGCCAGCAGCTTGCTAGCGGGAGCCCACGAGCAGTACTTC
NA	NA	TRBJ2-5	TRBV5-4	CASSLASGQETQYF	TGTGCCAGCAGCTTGGCCAGCGGCCAAGAGACCCAGTACTTC
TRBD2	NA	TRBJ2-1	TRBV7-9	CASSQTGLAGVWEQFF	TGTGCCAGCAGCCAAACTGGACTAGCGGGAGTATGGGAGCAGTTCTTC
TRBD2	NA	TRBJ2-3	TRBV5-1	CASSSGASGGGDTQYF	TGCGCCAGCAGCTCCGGTGCTAGCGGGGGGGGAGATACGCAGTATTTT
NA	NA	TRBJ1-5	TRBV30	CAWSRNGGWQPQHF	TGTGCCTGGAGCCGAAACGGGGGGTGGCAGCCCCAGCATTTT
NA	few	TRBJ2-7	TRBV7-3	CASSGGPSYEQYF	TGTGCCAGCAGCGGGGGCCCTTCCTACGAGCAGTACTTC
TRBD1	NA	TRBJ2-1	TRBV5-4	CASSPPPRDRNNEQFF	TGTGCCAGCAGCCCACCACCGAGGGACAGGAACAATGAGCAGTTCTTC
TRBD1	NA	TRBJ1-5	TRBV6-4	CASNGQGYYQPQHF	TGTGCCAGCAACGGACAGGGTTATTATCAGCCCCAGCATTTT
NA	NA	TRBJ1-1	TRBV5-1	CASSLGIFAGRDTEAFF	TGCGCCAGCAGCTTGGGGATTTTCGCAGGGCGAGACACTGAAGCTTTCTTT
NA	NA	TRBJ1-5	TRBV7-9	CASSLITNQPQHF	TGTGCCAGCAGCTTAATAACAAATCAGCCCCAGCATTTT